The 17 T cell receptor beta chains in this list originate from one sample, sequenced in a study of T cell responses to AZD1222 COVID-19 vaccine. Clones were read by immunoSEQ multiplex PCR, and TCRdb kept only the in-frame ones, dropping some. Of nearly 90,000 clones listed, 70% to 90% were seen once; the top ten hold approximately 5.1%. Material: peripheral blood, obtained 28 days after the second AZD1222 dose. The source of these receptors is an adult who received the AZD1222 COVID-19 vaccine.

The V gene is TRBV7-2, the J gene TRBJ1-5, with a possible D match to TRBD1 (6 bases). The CDR3 loop spans 15 amino acids. V was pared by 5 bases and J by 0 bases, with 11 bases between. CDR1 is SGHTA and CDR2 is FQGNSA in the germline V gene. The CDR3 DNA follows: TGTGCCAGCAGCCGGGGGGCGGTTAGCAATCAGCCCCAGCATTTT. Its protein product is CASSRGAVSNQPQHF.

The genes are TRBV7-3 and TRBJ2-2; D is ambiguous. Germline V gene sequence: CDR1 SGHTA, CDR2 FQGTGA. The ends were cut back, 5 bases at V and 2 bases at J, with 6 bases in the middle. The CDR3 is 13 residues long. CDR3 sequence: CASSLHNTGELFF. CDR3 DNA sequence: TGTGCCAGCAGCCTACATAACACCGGGGAGCTGTTTTTT.

V and J are TRBV7-2 and TRBJ1-2; 7 bases map to TRBD1. J gave up 8 bases and V 6 bases, and 9 bases lay outside the gene matches. The CDR3 extends over 13 amino acids. Germline assignment: CDR1 SGHTA and CDR2 FQGNSA. The DNA for the CDR3 is TGTGCCAGCAGTACAGACAGGGTGAAGGGCTACACCTTC. It yields the protein CASSTDRVKGYTF.

The V and J genes are TRBV6-5 and TRBJ1-4, with no clear D. V was shortened by 7 bases and J by 6 bases, with 12 bases between the two germline ends. This CDR3 contains 13 residues. The germline gives CDR1 MNHEY, CDR2 SVGAGI. CDR3 in amino acids: CASTGTVDEKLFF. CDR3 bases: TGTGCCAGCACGGGTACCGTGGATGAAAAACTGTTTTTT.

This clone is a singleton in its sample. J is TRBJ2-2 and V is TRBV27; D unresolved. The germline gives CDR1 MNHEY, CDR2 SMNVEV (reference sequence). V lost 6 bases and J lost 5, with 4 bases in between. The CDR3 runs 11 residues. As DNA, the CDR3 is TGTGCCAGCAGCCATACCGGGGAGCTGTTTTTT. The encoded protein is CASSHTGELFF.

In DNA, the CDR3 is TGTGCCAGCAGCAACCCACAGGGGGCGAAAAACTATGGCTACACCTTC. Amino acids: CASSNPQGAKNYGYTF. This chain links TRBV28 with TRBJ1-2; 9 bases are a match to TRBD1. Germline V CDR1 and CDR2: MDHEN, SYDVKM. The CDR3 sequence is 16 residues long. The junction had 10 bases not matched to a gene; V was cut back by 6 bases and J by 2 bases.

The J gene is TRBJ1-5, the V gene TRBV3-1 (or the pseudogene TRBV3-2); no reliable D call. Looked up from germline, CDR1 is LGHDT and CDR2 is YNNKEL (reference sequence). The CDR3 runs 12 residues. With 3 bases removed from V and 6 bases from J, the gap between germline ends came to 6 bases. The CDR3 is CASSQHSQPQHF. In DNA, the CDR3 is TGTGCCAGCAGCCAGCATAGTCAGCCCCAGCATTTT.

V usage is TRBV6-5 and J usage is TRBJ2-1; TRBD1 agrees at 9 bases. J was trimmed by 10 bases and V by 6 bases; bases with no gene match: 13. The germline V gene has CDR1 MNHEY and CDR2 SVGAGI. The CDR3 contains 15 residues. Here the CDR3 reads CASSTGTGTREEQFF. Here the CDR3 DNA reads TGTGCCAGCAGCACCGGGACAGGGACCCGAGAGGAGCAGTTCTTC.

The chain couples TRBV7-6 to TRBJ1-6; D is undetermined. The CDR3 covers 15 residues. Germline CDR1 and CDR2: SGHVS and FNYEAQ. Trimming shortened V by 3 bases and J by 7 bases, and 13 bases separated the two germline ends. The DNA for the CDR3 is TGTGCCAGCAGCTTCCGGGAGACGGGGAATTCACCCCTCCACTTT. Translated: CASSFRETGNSPLHF.

This rearrangement joins TRBV6-5 to TRBJ1-2; 7 bases agree with TRBD1. The CDR3 contains 13 residues. Per the germline V gene, CDR1 is MNHEY and CDR2 is SVGAGI. J gave up 5 bases and V 7 bases, and 7 bases lay outside the gene matches. The CDR3 nucleotides read TGTGCCAGCAAGGGACAGCAACTTTATGGCTACACCTTC. This codes for CASKGQQLYGYTF.

In DNA form, the CDR3 reads TGTGCCAGCAGCCCAGCGGGGGGCACACAAGAGACCCAGTACTTC. Protein product: CASSPAGGTQETQYF. This rearrangement joins TRBV5-4 to TRBJ2-5; 9 bases match TRBD2. The CDR3 consists of 15 residues. The germline V gene has CDR1 SGHNT and CDR2 YYREEE (reference sequence). V dropped 4 bases and J dropped 2; count of bases not matched to a gene: 6.

This clone was recorded only once. The rearrangement joins TRBV9 to TRBJ1-2, with D possibly TRBD1 on 6 matching bases. V was clipped by 4 bases and J by 4 bases, with 17 bases between them. CDR3 size: 15 residues. Germline V gene lookup returns CDR1 SGDLS and CDR2 YYNGEE. Written as DNA, the CDR3 is TGTGCCAGCAGCCCACAACAGGGCATGGGCTATGGCTACACCTTC. Translated, it gives CASSPQQGMGYGYTF.

The rearrangement links TRBV19 to TRBJ1-6; no reliable D call. Germline loops: CDR1 LNHDA, CDR2 SQIVND (reference sequence). V lost 7 bases to trimming and J lost 10 bases, with 20 bases between them. This CDR3 has 15 residues. The CDR3 here is CASMARTHDGSPLHF. As DNA, the CDR3 is TGTGCCAGTATGGCCAGGACGCATGACGGGTCACCCCTCCACTTT. The full variable domain, in which reference TRBV19 and TRBJ1-6 provide the parts outside the CDR3, is DGGITQSPKYLFRKEGQNVTLSCEQNLNHDAMYWYRQDPGQGLRLIYYSQIVNDFQKGDIAEGYSVSREKKESFPLTVTSAQKNPTAFYLCASMARTHDGSPLHFGNGTRLTVT.

This chain connects TRBV3-1 (or the pseudogene TRBV3-2) to TRBJ1-5; TRBD1 aligns across 9 bases. After removal of 4 bases from V and 6 bases from J, the junction contained 7 bases not matched to a gene. The germline gives CDR1 LGHDT, CDR2 YNNKEL (reference sequence). The CDR3 totals 15 residues. The CDR3 spells CASSLGQGIGQPQHF. In DNA, the CDR3 is TGTGCCAGCAGCCTGGGACAGGGAATCGGTCAGCCCCAGCATTTT.

This chain joins TRBV6-2 or TRBV6-3 and TRBJ1-2; 7 nucleotides align to TRBD1. V trimming: 5 bases; J trimming: 4 bases; junction bases outside the gene matches: 7. The CDR3 contains 14 residues. CDR1 and CDR2 (germline): MNHEY, SVGEGT. The CDR3 is CASSDGDSIYGYTF. In DNA, the CDR3 is TGTGCCAGCAGTGACGGGGACAGCATCTATGGCTACACCTTC.

The rearrangement uses TRBV19 and TRBJ2-7; 7 bases map to TRBD2. The V and J ends lost 1 base and 3 bases, in that order; junction bases with no gene match: 9. CDR3 length: 16 amino acids. CDR1 and CDR2 from the germline V gene are LNHDA and SQIVND (reference sequence). Here the CDR3 reads CASSIGGLGYGYEQYF. In DNA form, the CDR3 reads TGTGCCAGTAGTATAGGTGGACTAGGGTATGGCTACGAGCAGTACTTC.

The chain has TRBV5-6 and TRBJ1-1; 7 nucleotides match TRBD1. Germline V gives CDR1 SGHDT, CDR2 YYEEEE. The CDR3 contains 16 residues. The V segment lost 4 bases and the J segment 6 bases; nucleotides outside the gene matches: 15. This CDR3 reads CASSGRGTGVVSEAFF. Here the CDR3 DNA reads TGTGCCAGCAGCGGACGCGGCACAGGGGTGGTTTCTGAAGCTTTCTTT.